This TCR beta chain emerged from a study of control samples from healthy donors and cancer patients. Germline V gene sequence: CDR1 SNHLY, CDR2 FYNNEI. V was shortened by 5 bases and J by 2 bases, with 21 bases between the two germline ends. The CDR3 is 17 amino acids. The assay was immunoSEQ multiplex PCR, and TCRdb's table has in-frame clones only and misses some. The table lists around 53,000 clones, roughly 85% of them singletons. The sample taken for sequencing was PBMCs. The TCR comes from a woman between 50 and 59 years old with lung cancer. The chain couples TRBV2 to TRBJ2-5; D may be TRBD1 or TRBD2 (6 bases each). The CDR3 loop reads CASSLIFGGRGQETQYF. CDR3 bases: TGTGCCAGCAGTTTGATATTTGGGGGGCGAGGGCAAGAGACCCAGTACTTC. Full variable domain (missing parts from reference TRBV2 and TRBJ2-5): EPEVTQTPSHQVTQMGQEVILRCVPISNHLYFYWYRQILGQKVEFLVSFYNNEISEKSEIFDDQFSVERPDGSNFTLKIRSTKLEDSAMYFCASSLIFGGRGQETQYFGPGTRLLVL.